The rows below give T cell receptor beta chains drawn from one sample of a study of a mutant IDH1 vaccine in newly diagnosed glioma. Their cognate antigens are unknown. Clones were sequenced by immunoSEQ multiplex PCR, and TCRdb holds only the in-frame ones, with some missing. The table records 40,000 or so clones, about 80% of them present only once. The material was PBMCs, obtained from a glioma patient whose treatment included an IDH1 peptide vaccine. The receptors derive from a young man with glioma. Some clones in this sample may be carry-over from other donors' samples. Each CDR3 is given with its conserved first and last residue. D genes are given only for firm matches. Some rows have no size entry. The others give once, few or many, or a class for an expanded clone.

CDR3nt: TGTGCCAGCAGATTACAGGGGAGAGATCAGCCCCAGCATTTT
CDR3aa: CASRLQGRDQPQHF
len: 14
d_gene: TRBD1
v_gene: TRBV6-6
j_gene: TRBJ1-5
abundance: once

CDR3nt: TGTGCCAGCTCAACTCACAAGAACACTGAAGCTTTCTTT
CDR3aa: CASSTHKNTEAFF
len: 13
d_gene: NA
v_gene: TRBV18
j_gene: TRBJ1-1
abundance: few

CDR3nt: TGTGCCAGCAGTGAAGCTAGGAGAGTTAGCACAGATACGCAGTATTTT
CDR3aa: CASSEARRVSTDTQYF
len: 16
d_gene: NA
v_gene: TRBV2
j_gene: TRBJ2-3
abundance: NA

CDR3nt: TGTGCCAGCAGCGTAGGCCCTCGTCCGGCGGGGGGGGGATACGAGCAGTACTTC
CDR3aa: CASSVGPRPAGGGYEQYF
len: 18
d_gene: TRBD2
v_gene: TRBV9
j_gene: TRBJ2-7
abundance: NA

CDR3nt: TGTGCCAGCAGCGTCACCGGGACCGAGTATGGCTACACCTTC
CDR3aa: CASSVTGTEYGYTF
len: 14
d_gene: NA
v_gene: TRBV9
j_gene: TRBJ1-2
abundance: NA

CDR3nt: TGTGCCAGCAGTGATAGCGTGATTCAAGAGACCCAGTACTTC
CDR3aa: CASSDSVIQETQYF
len: 14
d_gene: NA
v_gene: TRBV6-6
j_gene: TRBJ2-5
abundance: NA

CDR3nt: TGTGCCAGCAGCAGAGGGAGAGGAGGCGGTCAGCCCCAGCATTTT
CDR3aa: CASSRGRGGGQPQHF
len: 15
d_gene: NA
v_gene: TRBV21-1
j_gene: TRBJ1-5
abundance: medium-sized

CDR3nt: TGTGCCAGCAGTCCCTGGGACAGGGTACCAGAAGCTTTCTTT
CDR3aa: CASSPWDRVPEAFF
len: 14
d_gene: TRBD1
v_gene: TRBV27
j_gene: TRBJ1-1
abundance: NA

CDR3nt: TGTGCCAGCAGTTGGGGGACAGGGTTCGGCTACACCTTC
CDR3aa: CASSWGTGFGYTF
len: 13
d_gene: TRBD1
v_gene: TRBV27
j_gene: TRBJ1-2
abundance: NA

CDR3nt: TGTGCCAGCAGCGCTTACGGGACAGCAAAAGAGACCCAGTACTTC
CDR3aa: CASSAYGTAKETQYF
len: 15
d_gene: TRBD1
v_gene: TRBV7-9
j_gene: TRBJ2-5
abundance: NA

CDR3nt: TGTGCCAGCTCACCAATGGTAGGGTCTAATGAAAAACTGTTTTTT
CDR3aa: CASSPMVGSNEKLFF
len: 15
d_gene: NA
v_gene: TRBV18
j_gene: TRBJ1-4
abundance: once

CDR3nt: TGTGCCAGCAGTTACTCGACGCTTGAAACCTACGAGCAGTACTTC
CDR3aa: CASSYSTLETYEQYF
len: 15
d_gene: NA
v_gene: TRBV6-5
j_gene: TRBJ2-7
abundance: NA

CDR3nt: TGTGCCAGCAGTCCAAACTGGAGGACTGAAGCTTTCTTT
CDR3aa: CASSPNWRTEAFF
len: 13
d_gene: NA
v_gene: TRBV28
j_gene: TRBJ1-1
abundance: once

CDR3nt: TGTGCCAGCTCAGAGCGGGAGGCTCCCACAGATACGCAGTATTTT
CDR3aa: CASSEREAPTDTQYF
len: 15
d_gene: TRBD2
v_gene: TRBV18
j_gene: TRBJ2-3
abundance: few

CDR3nt: TGTGCCTGGAGTACGGACAGGGGATTCCCCCAGCATTTT
CDR3aa: CAWSTDRGFPQHF
len: 13
d_gene: TRBD1
v_gene: TRBV30
j_gene: TRBJ1-5
abundance: NA

CDR3nt: TGTGCCAGGGTGACGGGAGGGCCTAAGGAGACCCAGTACTTC
CDR3aa: CARVTGGPKETQYF
len: 14
d_gene: TRBD2
v_gene: TRBV25-1
j_gene: TRBJ2-5
abundance: NA

CDR3nt: TGTGCCAGCAGCTTAACTGGGGCCCATCAGCCCCAGCATTTT
CDR3aa: CASSLTGAHQPQHF
len: 14
d_gene: NA
v_gene: TRBV5-6
j_gene: TRBJ1-5
abundance: NA

CDR3nt: TGTGCCAGCTCACCACCGGGACAGCGTGTGAACACTGAAGCTTTCTTT
CDR3aa: CASSPPGQRVNTEAFF
len: 16
d_gene: TRBD1
v_gene: TRBV18
j_gene: TRBJ1-1
abundance: NA

CDR3nt: TGTGCCAGCAGGCCCGAGGGGGGCGGAACTGAAGCTTTCTTT
CDR3aa: CASRPEGGGTEAFF
len: 14
d_gene: NA
v_gene: TRBV6-5
j_gene: TRBJ1-1
abundance: NA

CDR3nt: TGTGCCATTCTTGCGGGAGATGAGCAGTTCTTC
CDR3aa: CAILAGDEQFF
len: 11
d_gene: TRBD2
v_gene: TRBV19
j_gene: TRBJ2-1
abundance: NA

CDR3nt: TGTGCCAGCGCTATCAGGAGACCCCACACTGAAGCTTTCTTT
CDR3aa: CASAIRRPHTEAFF
len: 14
d_gene: NA
v_gene: TRBV6-1
j_gene: TRBJ1-1
abundance: once

CDR3nt: TGCGCCAGCAGCCAGACTAGGTCGCGGACAGATACGCAGTATTTT
CDR3aa: CASSQTRSRTDTQYF
len: 15
d_gene: NA
v_gene: TRBV4-3
j_gene: TRBJ2-3
abundance: NA

CDR3nt: TGCAGCGTTGAGCATGGGAACACTGAAGCTTTCTTT
CDR3aa: CSVEHGNTEAFF
len: 12
d_gene: NA
v_gene: TRBV29-1
j_gene: TRBJ1-1
abundance: NA

CDR3nt: TGTGCCAGCAGGGGGGGGCCCTACGAGCAGTACTTC
CDR3aa: CASRGGPYEQYF
len: 12
d_gene: NA
v_gene: TRBV27
j_gene: TRBJ2-7
abundance: NA

CDR3nt: TGCGCCAGGACAGGGGGGCGAATGCACCACGAGCAGTACTTC
CDR3aa: CARTGGRMHHEQYF
len: 14
d_gene: TRBD1
v_gene: TRBV5-1
j_gene: TRBJ2-7
abundance: NA

CDR3nt: TGCGCCAGCAGCTTGGCCCAGGTCCCCGGAAACACCATATATTTT
CDR3aa: CASSLAQVPGNTIYF
len: 15
d_gene: NA
v_gene: TRBV5-1
j_gene: TRBJ1-3
abundance: NA

CDR3nt: TGTGCCAGCAGCCGTCCGGTGGGACTAGCGCTGGGCTACGAGCAGTACTTC
CDR3aa: CASSRPVGLALGYEQYF
len: 17
d_gene: TRBD2
v_gene: TRBV13
j_gene: TRBJ2-7
abundance: NA

CDR3nt: TGTGCCAGCAGTGACGACAACTTACCCTACGAGCAGTACTTC
CDR3aa: CASSDDNLPYEQYF
len: 14
d_gene: NA
v_gene: TRBV25-1
j_gene: TRBJ2-7
abundance: once

CDR3nt: TGTGCCATCAGTGAGTCGTTAGCGGGAGGGTGGTACAATGAGCAGTTCTTC
CDR3aa: CAISESLAGGWYNEQFF
len: 17
d_gene: TRBD2
v_gene: TRBV10-3
j_gene: TRBJ2-1
abundance: NA

CDR3nt: TGTGCCAGCAGTCCACAGGGCCGAAATCAGCCCCAGCATTTT
CDR3aa: CASSPQGRNQPQHF
len: 14
d_gene: NA
v_gene: TRBV6-5
j_gene: TRBJ1-5
abundance: NA